A single T cell receptor (beta chain) is shown here with its context. The authors' processing: Reference gene primers were amplified, and this amplification served to estimate nucleated cell counts. Repertoires were generated with immunoSEQ multiplex PCR, while TCRdb's copy carries only in-frame clones and drops some. V, J and clone size are taken as reported in that table, and D and trimming were inferred from the DNA itself. Of about 190,000 clones in the sample, approximately 78% are singletons; the top ten hold about 2.8%. The sample originates from a study of blood T cell repertoires in COVID-19. Across the study: T cells, B-cell-depleted T cells, or PBMCs supplied cDNA or gDNA.

V lost 0 bases, J lost 5 bases, and 11 bases lay in between. CDR1 is SGHNT, CDR2 YYREEE, per germline (reference sequence). The CDR3 consists of 14 residues. The rearrangement uses TRBV5-4 and TRBJ2-5; D is ambiguous. This receptor was identified in a woman of 80 years or more with active or convalescent COVID-19. Sequencing used peripheral blood. The CDR3 bases are TGTGCCAGCAGCTTGGTTTCCAGGCTGGAGACCCAGTACTTC. Translating it yields CASSLVSRLETQYF. Full variable domain (outside the CDR3, taken from reference TRBV5-4 and TRBJ2-5): ETGVTQSPTHLIKTRGQQVTLRCSSQSGHNTVSWYQQALGQGPQFIFQYYREEENGRGNFPPRFSGLQFPNYSSELNVNALELDDSALYLCASSLVSRLETQYFGPGTRLLVL.